This T cell receptor (beta chain) was obtained from a study of CD8 T cells in Susac syndrome. Across the study: At the time of blood draw, patients with Susac syndrome were therapy-naive, receiving corticosteroids, or receiving intravenous immunoglobulin alone.

Random-hexamer reverse transcription was applied to about 0.45 to 1 ug RNA. Amplification of the TCR beta CDR3 was carried out by immunoSEQ multiplex PCR, which spanned a total of 54 Vbeta and 13 Jbeta segments. TCRdb reprocessed the immunoSEQ multiplex PCR reads via MiXCR and lists one record per CDR3 protein. The sample yields 80,000 or so distinct CDR3 sequences, approximately 94% seen once. Sequencing of TCR beta drew on CD8+ and CD4+ T cells from blood. Study observations and caveats: It was acknowledged in the study that the number of individuals who were included in its TCR sequencing and HLA analysis was relatively small.

This clonotype came up once. What it binds is not known. The clonotype comes from a human donor with Susac syndrome. The sequencing sample was made of CD4+ T cells from PBMCs.

The CDR3 region is CASSLVAGGSYNEQFF. In DNA form, the CDR3 reads TGTGCCAGCAGCCTGGTAGCGGGGGGTTCCTACAATGAGCAGTTCTTC. The chain joins TRBV3-1 to TRBJ2-1, with TRBD2 matching 10 bases. The CDR3 has 16 amino acids. Unmatched junction bases numbered 4, after V lost 4 bases and J lost 1 base. Looked up from germline, CDR1 is LGHDT and CDR2 is YNNKEL (reference sequence).